The 11 T cell receptor beta chains below come from one sample, sequenced in a study of cytomegalovirus exposure and HLA in healthy donors. This PCR relied on a set of 60 Vbeta primers and 13 Jbeta primers. Sequencing used immunoSEQ multiplex PCR; TCRdb keeps in-frame clones, though not all of them. The sample consists of approximately 240,000 clones, around 88% of them appearing once. Sequencing input: PBMCs. Receptors were obtained from a woman aged 18-29 years in good health and CMV-seronegative.

This chain uses TRBV5-5 with TRBJ1-5; D possibly corresponds to TRBD1 (5 bases). This CDR3 spans 12 amino acids. CDR1 and CDR2 from the germline V gene are SGHKS and YYEKEE (reference sequence). Trimming removed 1 base from V and 10 bases from J, with 9 bases in between. The CDR3: CASSLLRGPQHF. Here the CDR3 DNA reads TGTGCCAGCAGCTTGCTTAGGGGCCCCCAGCATTTT.

V gene TRBV6-5 combines with J gene TRBJ2-7; TRBD1 matches at 7 bases. The CDR3 is 15 residues long. V shed 7 bases and J 3 bases; nucleotides not matched to a gene: 12. Germline V lookup: CDR1 MNHEY, CDR2 SVGAGI. CDR3 sequence: CASTLGTGAYYEQYF. CDR3 DNA: TGTGCCAGCACCCTGGGCACAGGGGCCTACTACGAGCAGTACTTC.

This chain links TRBV19 with TRBJ2-1; 8 bases match TRBD2. Germline CDR1 is LNHDA and CDR2 is SQIVND (reference sequence). The CDR3 runs to 16 residues. Trimming cost V 4 bases and J 0 bases; bases outside gene matches: 5. The CDR3 protein is CASSKLGTSSYNEQFF. The CDR3 DNA reads as TGTGCCAGTAGTAAGCTTGGGACTAGCTCCTACAATGAGCAGTTCTTC.

The chain carries TRBV7-9 and TRBJ1-1, with D possibly TRBD1 on 5 matching bases. The CDR3 contains 14 residues. Trimming shortened V by 5 bases and J by 3 bases, and 13 bases separated the two germline ends. Germline assignment: CDR1 SEHNR and CDR2 FQNEAQ (reference sequence). CDR3 amino acids: CASSPQGWDTEAFF. CDR3 DNA sequence: TGTGCCAGCAGCCCGCAGGGTTGGGACACTGAAGCTTTCTTT.

The V call is TRBV9, the J call TRBJ2-5; 12 bases are a match to TRBD2. CDR3 length: 16 residues. The ends lost 1 base at V and 5 bases at J; junction bases unmatched: 6. Germline-derived CDR1 and CDR2 are SGDLS and YYNGEE. The CDR3 is CASSVSSGGAGETQYF. The DNA of the CDR3 is TGTGCCAGCAGCGTATCTAGCGGGGGGGCAGGTGAGACCCAGTACTTC.

The chain is built from TRBV6-5 and TRBJ2-7, with 7 bases fitting TRBD2. The J segment lost 3 bases and the V segment lost 6 bases, leaving 2 bases of the junction unmatched. The CDR3 sequence is 12 residues long. The V gene's germline CDR1 is MNHEY and CDR2 SVGAGI. In nucleotides, the CDR3 is TGTGCCAGCAGCCGGACTAGCTACGAGCAGTACTTC. Protein: CASSRTSYEQYF.

This chain joins TRBV2 and TRBJ2-3; 9 nucleotides line up with TRBD1. V lost 6 bases to trimming and J lost 3 bases; unmatched junction nucleotides: 4. This CDR3 is built from 14 residues. Germline V gene lookup returns CDR1 SNHLY and CDR2 FYNNEI. The CDR3 region is CASRVDRGTDTQYF. The CDR3 DNA reads as TGTGCCAGCAGGGTGGACAGGGGAACAGATACGCAGTATTTT.

The chain couples TRBV5-1 to TRBJ1-1; D is perhaps TRBD1 (6 bases). Trimming pared 0 bases from V and 4 bases from J, leaving 10 bases between. Germline CDR1 reads SGHRS; CDR2 reads YFSETQ. The CDR3 has 14 amino acids. DNA for the CDR3: TGCGCCAGCAGCTTGGATTCCAGGGGCACTGAAGCTTTCTTT. Translated: CASSLDSRGTEAFF.

J is TRBJ2-3 and V is TRBV30; a weak D match, TRBD1 (6 bases). The CDR3 consists of 15 residues. The ends were cut back, 3 bases at V and 2 bases at J, with 15 bases in the middle. Germline V gene lookup returns CDR1 GTSNPN and CDR2 SVGIG (reference sequence). This CDR3 is CAWSPQGQITDTQYF. In DNA form, the CDR3 reads TGTGCCTGGAGCCCCCAAGGACAGATCACAGATACGCAGTATTTT. Combining the CDR3 with reference TRBV30 and TRBJ2-3 gives the whole variable domain SQTIHQWPATLVQPVGSPLSLECTVEGTSNPNLYWYRQAAGRGLQLLFYSVGIGQISSEVPQNLSASRPQDRQFILSSKKLLLSDSGFYLCAWSPQGQITDTQYFGPGTRLTVL.

This chain links TRBV29-1 with TRBJ1-2; D gene ambiguous. Germline assignment: CDR1 SQVTM and CDR2 ANQGSEA. V was clipped by 1 base and J by 1 base, with 7 bases between them. This CDR3 contains 13 residues. The CDR3 DNA is TGCAGCGTTGAAGGTGGCGGTAACTATGGCTACACCTTC. Encoded protein: CSVEGGGNYGYTF. Supplemented by reference TRBV29-1 and TRBJ1-2, the full variable domain reads SAVISQKPSRDICQRGTSLTIQCQVDSQVTMMFWYRQQPGQSLTLIATANQGSEATYESGFVIDKFPISRPNLTFSTLTVSNMSPEDSSIYLCSVEGGGNYGYTFGSGTRLTVV.

This chain links TRBV9 with TRBJ1-2, with D perhaps matching TRBD1 (5 bases). The CDR3 has 19 residues. The V gene's germline CDR1 is SGDLS and CDR2 YYNGEE. The germline V and J ends were trimmed by 2 bases and 0 bases, with 23 bases remaining between them. The DNA for the CDR3 is TGTGCCAGCAGCGTGACCCCGGACATGGCGATAAGCCCTAACTATGGCTACACCTTC. Its protein is CASSVTPDMAISPNYGYTF.